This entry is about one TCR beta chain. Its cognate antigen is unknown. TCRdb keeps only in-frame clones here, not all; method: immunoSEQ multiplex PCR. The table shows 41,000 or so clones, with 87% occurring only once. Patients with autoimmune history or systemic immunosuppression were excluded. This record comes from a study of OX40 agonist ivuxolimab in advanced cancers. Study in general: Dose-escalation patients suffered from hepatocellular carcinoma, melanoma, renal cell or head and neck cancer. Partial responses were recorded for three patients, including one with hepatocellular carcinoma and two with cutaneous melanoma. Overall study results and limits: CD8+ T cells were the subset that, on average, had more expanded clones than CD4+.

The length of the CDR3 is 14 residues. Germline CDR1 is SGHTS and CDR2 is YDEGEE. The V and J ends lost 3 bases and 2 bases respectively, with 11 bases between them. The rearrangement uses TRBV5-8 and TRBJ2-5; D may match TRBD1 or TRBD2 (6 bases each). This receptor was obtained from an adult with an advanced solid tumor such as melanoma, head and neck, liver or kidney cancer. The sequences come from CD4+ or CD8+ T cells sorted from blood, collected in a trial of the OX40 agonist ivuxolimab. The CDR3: CASSWRRGQETQYF. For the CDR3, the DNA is TGTGCCAGCAGCTGGAGGAGGGGGCAAGAGACCCAGTACTTC. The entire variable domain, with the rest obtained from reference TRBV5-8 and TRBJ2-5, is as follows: EAGVTQSPTHLIKTRGQQATLRCSPISGHTSVYWYQQALGLGLQFLLWYDEGEERNRGNFPPRFSGRQFPNYSSELNVNALELEDSALYLCASSWRRGQETQYFGPGTRLLVL.